The present TCR beta chain was sequenced within a study of blood T cell repertoires in COVID-19. At the level of the study: T cells, B-cell-depleted T cells, or PBMCs provided the cDNA or gDNA that served as material.

The germline gives CDR1 MNHNS, CDR2 SASEGT. This CDR3 comprises 14 residues. V was shortened by 3 bases and J by 0 bases, with 9 bases between the two germline ends. Repertoires were generated with immunoSEQ multiplex PCR, while TCRdb's copy carries only in-frame clones and drops some. The sample lists about 220,000 clones, 80% to 90% occurring once. The chain joins TRBV6-1 to TRBJ2-7, with D perhaps TRBD2 (6 bases). The sample comprised PBMCs or T cells enriched from blood (not recorded which). This receptor was taken from a woman younger than 35 in a cohort exposed to, infected with or recovered from COVID-19 (not recorded which). This chain's CDR3 is CASSDRRGSYEQYF. CDR3 nucleotide sequence: TGTGCCAGCAGTGATAGGAGGGGCTCCTACGAGCAGTACTTC.